One and the same sample provided the 6 T cell receptor beta chains below, sequenced in a study of cytomegalovirus exposure and HLA in healthy donors. Both 60 Vbeta primers and 13 Jbeta primers went into the PCR. Using immunoSEQ multiplex PCR, the repertoire was profiled, and TCRdb retains in-frame clones only, with some absent. The sample holds around 100,000 clones, around 76% seen once. Sequenced input: PBMCs. The receptors come from a woman aged 18 to 35 in good health and CMV-seropositive.

The rearrangement joins TRBV6-5 to TRBJ2-2; D is ambiguous. V was trimmed by 5 bases and J by 2 bases, leaving 6 bases between them. CDR1 is MNHEY and CDR2 is SVGAGI in the germline V gene. This CDR3 has 13 amino acids. The CDR3 is CASSRGNTGELFF. For the CDR3, the DNA is TGTGCCAGCAGTCGCGGTAACACCGGGGAGCTGTTTTTT.

The J gene is TRBJ2-7, the V gene TRBV5-1; 7 nucleotides match TRBD2. This CDR3 region has 14 residues. Trimming removed 3 bases from V and 5 bases from J; junction bases left unmatched: 8. The V gene's germline CDR1 is SGHRS and CDR2 YFSETQ. CDR3 DNA: TGCGCCAGCAGCTCTCGAGGGAGGGGCCACGAGCAGTACTTC. It translates to CASSSRGRGHEQYF.

The chain recombines TRBV6-5 with TRBJ2-7; D is perhaps TRBD1 (6 bases). Trimming shortened V by 5 bases and J by 4 bases, and 18 bases separated the two germline ends. There are 15 residues in the CDR3. Per germline, CDR1 MNHEY and CDR2 SVGAGI. The CDR3 reads CASSPDRIRGYEQYF. The DNA for the CDR3 is TGTGCCAGCAGTCCCGACAGGATCAGGGGATACGAGCAGTACTTC.

J is TRBJ2-5 and V is TRBV5-1; 13 bases match TRBD2. Germline values: CDR1 SGHRS, CDR2 YFSETQ. The CDR3 extends over 16 amino acids. V lost 4 bases, J lost 0 bases, and 3 bases stayed unmatched. The CDR3 is CASSVGTSGDQETQYF. The CDR3 nucleotides are TGCGCCAGCAGCGTCGGGACTAGCGGGGACCAAGAGACCCAGTACTTC. Combining the CDR3 with reference TRBV5-1 and TRBJ2-5 gives the whole variable domain KAGVTQTPRYLIKTRGQQVTLSCSPISGHRSVSWYQQTPGQGLQFLFEYFSETQRNKGNFPGRFSGRQFSNSRSEMNVSTLELGDSALYLCASSVGTSGDQETQYFGPGTRLLVL.

V usage is TRBV5-4 and J usage is TRBJ2-1; TRBD2 agrees at 11 bases. Germline values: CDR1 SGHNT, CDR2 YYREEE (reference sequence). V lost 4 bases to trimming and J lost 4 bases; unmatched junction nucleotides: 7. The CDR3 runs 16 residues. CDR3 in amino acids: CASSPVAGGQYNEQFF. In nucleotides, the CDR3 is TGTGCCAGCAGCCCGGTAGCGGGAGGGCAGTACAATGAGCAGTTCTTC.

The chain recombines TRBV10-3 with TRBJ2-5; a possible D gene is TRBD2 (5 bases). The J call is uncertain, as TRBJ2-7 better fits the DNA end. The CDR3 spans 13 residues. Germline values: CDR1 ENHRY, CDR2 SYGVKD. CDR3 sequence (DNA): TGTGCCGTGATGAAGGGAGAAGCCTACGAGCAGTACTTC. It yields the protein CAVMKGEAYEQYF.